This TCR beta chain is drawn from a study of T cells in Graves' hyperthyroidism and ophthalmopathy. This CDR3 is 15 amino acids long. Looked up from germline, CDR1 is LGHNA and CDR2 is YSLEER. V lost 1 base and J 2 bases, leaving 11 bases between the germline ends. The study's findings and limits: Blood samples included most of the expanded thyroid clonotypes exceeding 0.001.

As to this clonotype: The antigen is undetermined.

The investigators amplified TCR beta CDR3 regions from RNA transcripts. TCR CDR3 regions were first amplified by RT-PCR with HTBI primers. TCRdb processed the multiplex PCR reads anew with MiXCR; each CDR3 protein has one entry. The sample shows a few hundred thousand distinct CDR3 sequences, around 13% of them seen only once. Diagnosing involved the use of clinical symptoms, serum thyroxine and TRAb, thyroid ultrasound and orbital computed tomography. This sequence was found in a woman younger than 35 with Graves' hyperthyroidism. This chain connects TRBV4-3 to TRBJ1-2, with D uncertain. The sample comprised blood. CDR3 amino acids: CASSQGSVGNYGYTF. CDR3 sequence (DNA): TGCGCCAGCAGCCAAGGGTCAGTAGGGAACTATGGCTACACCTTC.